The 5 T cell receptor beta chains below were found in one sample sequenced in a study of blood T cell repertoires in COVID-19. Assay: immunoSEQ multiplex PCR; the TCRdb copy retains only in-frame clones and omits some. The table shows 70,000 to 90,000 clones, with approximately 81% occurring only once. The sequenced sample consisted of peripheral blood. Source of these receptors: a woman aged 60 to 75 with acute or convalescent COVID-19.

The V gene is TRBV15, the J gene TRBJ1-4; weak D call: TRBD1 (6 bases). The CDR3 extends over 15 amino acids. The germline V gene has CDR1 LNHNV and CDR2 YYDKDF (reference sequence). V dropped 5 bases and J dropped 8 bases, with 18 bases sitting between them. CDR3 sequence (DNA): TGTGCCACCAGCTTGGGGGGGCGCTTTCGGGAAAAACTGTTTTTT. As protein: CATSLGGRFREKLFF.

This clone was detected only a few times. This sequence joins TRBV29-1 and TRBJ1-1; 8 bases are shared with TRBD1. Germline assignment: CDR1 SQVTM and CDR2 ANQGSEA. The CDR3 runs to 13 residues. The V gene end was trimmed by 7 bases and the J gene end by 4 bases; junction bases not matched to a gene: 8. The CDR3 DNA is TGCAGCGGAAATGGACAGGGTTCCACTGAAGCTTTCTTT. Translating it yields CSGNGQGSTEAFF.

The chain combines TRBV5-1 with TRBJ1-5; tentative D call: TRBD1 (5 bases). Germline CDR1 reads SGHRS; CDR2 reads YFSETQ. Trimming shortened V by 0 bases and J by 6 bases, and 13 bases separated the two germline ends. The CDR3 is 15 residues long. The CDR3: CASSLEGGETQPQHF. CDR3 nucleotide sequence: TGCGCCAGCAGCTTGGAGGGAGGGGAAACTCAGCCCCAGCATTTT. The full variable domain, with the rest looked up from reference TRBV5-1 and TRBJ1-5, is KAGVTQTPRYLIKTRGQQVTLSCSPISGHRSVSWYQQTPGQGLQFLFEYFSETQRNKGNFPGRFSGRQFSNSRSEMNVSTLELGDSALYLCASSLEGGETQPQHFGDGTRLSIL.

V gene TRBV5-1 combines with J gene TRBJ1-1; weak D call: TRBD1 (6 bases). There are 15 residues in the CDR3. Germline CDR1 SGHRS, CDR2 YFSETQ. Deletions cut 0 bases from V and 2 bases from J, with 11 bases between. The CDR3 region has the DNA TGCGCCAGCAGCTTGGAGGCAGGGACAAACACTGAAGCTTTCTTT. It is translated as CASSLEAGTNTEAFF. The whole variable domain, remainder taken from reference TRBV5-1 and TRBJ1-1, is KAGVTQTPRYLIKTRGQQVTLSCSPISGHRSVSWYQQTPGQGLQFLFEYFSETQRNKGNFPGRFSGRQFSNSRSEMNVSTLELGDSALYLCASSLEAGTNTEAFFGQGTRLTVV.

This clone was counted only a few times. The J gene is TRBJ2-7, the V gene TRBV30; a weak D match, TRBD1 (6 bases). The germline gives CDR1 GTSNPN, CDR2 SVGIG (reference sequence). This CDR3 region has 12 residues. V lost 3 bases and J 7 bases, leaving 13 bases between the germline ends. The CDR3 loop is CAWSFSRGEQYV. The CDR3, as DNA: TGTGCCTGGAGCTTCAGCAGGGGAGAGCAGTACGTC.